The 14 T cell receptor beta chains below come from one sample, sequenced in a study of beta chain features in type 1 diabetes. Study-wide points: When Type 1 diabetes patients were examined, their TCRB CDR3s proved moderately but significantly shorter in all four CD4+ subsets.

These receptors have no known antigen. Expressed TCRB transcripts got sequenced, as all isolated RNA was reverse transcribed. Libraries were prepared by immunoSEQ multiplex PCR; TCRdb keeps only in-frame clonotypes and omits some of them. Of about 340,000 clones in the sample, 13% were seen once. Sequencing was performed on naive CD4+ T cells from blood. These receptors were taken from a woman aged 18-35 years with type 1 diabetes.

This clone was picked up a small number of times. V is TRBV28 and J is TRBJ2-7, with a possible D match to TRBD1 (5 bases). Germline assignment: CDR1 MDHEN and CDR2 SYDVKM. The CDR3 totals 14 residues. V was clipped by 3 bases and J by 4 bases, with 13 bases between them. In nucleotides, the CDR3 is TGTGCCAGCAGTTTGGTTTGGGCAGGGTACGAGCAGTACTTC. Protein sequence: CASSLVWAGYEQYF.

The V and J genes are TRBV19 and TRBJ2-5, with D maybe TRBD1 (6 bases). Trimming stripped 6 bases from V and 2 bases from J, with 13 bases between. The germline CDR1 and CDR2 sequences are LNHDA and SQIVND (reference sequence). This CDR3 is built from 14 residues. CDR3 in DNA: TGTGCCAGTAGCCTAAGGGACACTCAAGAGACCCAGTACTTC. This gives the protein CASSLRDTQETQYF.

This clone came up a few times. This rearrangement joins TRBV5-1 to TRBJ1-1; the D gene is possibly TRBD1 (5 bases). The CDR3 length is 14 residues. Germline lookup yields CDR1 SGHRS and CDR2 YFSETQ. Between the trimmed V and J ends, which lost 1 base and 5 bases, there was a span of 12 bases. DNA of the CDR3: TGCGCCAGCAGCTTGACTCCGGGGGTTACTGAAGCTTTCTTT. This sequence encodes CASSLTPGVTEAFF. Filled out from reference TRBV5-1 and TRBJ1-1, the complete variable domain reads KAGVTQTPRYLIKTRGQQVTLSCSPISGHRSVSWYQQTPGQGLQFLFEYFSETQRNKGNFPGRFSGRQFSNSRSEMNVSTLELGDSALYLCASSLTPGVTEAFFGQGTRLTVV.

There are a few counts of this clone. This chain's CDR3 is CASSEIRGKTDTQYF. The CDR3 bases are TGTGCCAGCAGTGAGATTAGGGGGAAAACAGATACGCAGTATTTT. V and J are TRBV25-1 and TRBJ2-3; possible D gene TRBD1, 6 bases. This CDR3 is 15 amino acids long. Germline CDR1 is MGHDK and CDR2 is SYGVNS. Trimming pared 3 bases from V and 3 bases from J, leaving 13 bases between.

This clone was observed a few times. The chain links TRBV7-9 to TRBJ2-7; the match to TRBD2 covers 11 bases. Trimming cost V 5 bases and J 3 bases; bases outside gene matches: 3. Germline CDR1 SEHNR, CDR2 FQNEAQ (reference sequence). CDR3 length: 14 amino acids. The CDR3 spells CASSAGTSGYEQYF. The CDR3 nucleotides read TGTGCCAGCAGCGCTGGGACTAGCGGCTACGAGCAGTACTTC.

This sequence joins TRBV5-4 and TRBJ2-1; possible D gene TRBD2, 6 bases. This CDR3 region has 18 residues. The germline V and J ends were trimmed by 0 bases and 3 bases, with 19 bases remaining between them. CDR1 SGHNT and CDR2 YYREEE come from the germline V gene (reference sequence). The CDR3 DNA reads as TGTGCCAGCAGCTTGGCCCGAAGTGGAGGGTCGGTCTACAATGAGCAGTTCTTC. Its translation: CASSLARSGGSVYNEQFF.

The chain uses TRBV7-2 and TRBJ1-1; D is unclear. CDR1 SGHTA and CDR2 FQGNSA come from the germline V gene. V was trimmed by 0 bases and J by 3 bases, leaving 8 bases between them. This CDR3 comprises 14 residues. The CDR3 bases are TGTGCCAGCAGCTTAGCGTGGGCCGACACTGAAGCTTTCTTT. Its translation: CASSLAWADTEAFF.

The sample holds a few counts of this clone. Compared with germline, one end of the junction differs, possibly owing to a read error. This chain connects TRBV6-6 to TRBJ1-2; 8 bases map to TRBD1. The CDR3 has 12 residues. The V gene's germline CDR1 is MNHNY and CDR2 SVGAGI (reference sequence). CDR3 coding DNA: TGTGCCAGCAGAGCAGGGACAGGCCCTGAGGCCTTC. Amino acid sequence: CASRAGTGPEAF.

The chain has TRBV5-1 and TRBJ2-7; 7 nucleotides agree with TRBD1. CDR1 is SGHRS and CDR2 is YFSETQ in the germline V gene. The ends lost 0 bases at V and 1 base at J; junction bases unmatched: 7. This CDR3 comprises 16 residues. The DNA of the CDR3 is TGCGCCAGCAGCTTGGTACGAGACAGGGCATCCTACGAGCAGTACTTC. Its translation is CASSLVRDRASYEQYF.

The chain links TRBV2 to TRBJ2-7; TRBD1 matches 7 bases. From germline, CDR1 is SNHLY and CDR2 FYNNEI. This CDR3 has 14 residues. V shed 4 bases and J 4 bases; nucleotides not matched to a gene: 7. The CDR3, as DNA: TGTGCCAGCAGTGTGGGACAGAGCCTTTACGAGCAGTACGTC. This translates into CASSVGQSLYEQYV.

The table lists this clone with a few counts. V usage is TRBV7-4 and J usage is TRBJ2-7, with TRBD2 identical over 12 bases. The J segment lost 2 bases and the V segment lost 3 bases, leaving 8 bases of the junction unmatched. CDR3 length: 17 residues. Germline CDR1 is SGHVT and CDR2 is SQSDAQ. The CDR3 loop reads CASSFGLAGGLAYEQYV. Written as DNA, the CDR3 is TGTGCCAGCAGCTTTGGGCTAGCGGGAGGGCTTGCCTACGAGCAGTACGTC.

The CDR3 region is CASSLSLGLAGADEQFF. The CDR3 region has the DNA TGTGCCAGCAGCTTAAGCCTGGGACTAGCGGGAGCCGATGAGCAGTTCTTC. The J gene is TRBJ2-1, the V gene TRBV7-9, with 14 bases aligning to TRBD2. The trim removed 2 bases at V and 8 bases at J, leaving 8 bases unmatched. The germline V gene encodes CDR1 SEHNR and CDR2 FQNEAQ (reference sequence). There are 17 residues in the CDR3.

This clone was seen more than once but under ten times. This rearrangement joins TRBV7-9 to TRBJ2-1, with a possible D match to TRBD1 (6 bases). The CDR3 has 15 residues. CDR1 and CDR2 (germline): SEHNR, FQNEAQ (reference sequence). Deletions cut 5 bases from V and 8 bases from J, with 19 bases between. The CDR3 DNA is TGTGCCAGCAGCCTCCTAAACCAGGGGAACGATGAGCAGTTCTTC. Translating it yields CASSLLNQGNDEQFF. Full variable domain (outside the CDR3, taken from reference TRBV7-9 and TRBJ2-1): DTGVSQNPRHKITKRGQNVTFRCDPISEHNRLYWYRQTLGQGPEFLTYFQNEAQLEKSRLLSDRFSAERPKGSFSTLEIQRTEQGDSAMYLCASSLLNQGNDEQFFGPGTRLTVL.

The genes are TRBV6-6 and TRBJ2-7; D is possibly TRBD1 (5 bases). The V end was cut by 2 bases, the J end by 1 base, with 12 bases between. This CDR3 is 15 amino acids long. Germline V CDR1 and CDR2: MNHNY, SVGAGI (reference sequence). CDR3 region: CASSYTEDRSYEQYF. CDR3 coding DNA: TGTGCCAGCAGTTACACCGAAGACAGATCCTACGAGCAGTACTTC.